These T cell receptor beta chains were read from a single sample in a study of cytomegalovirus exposure and HLA in healthy donors. Sequenced by immunoSEQ multiplex PCR; TCRdb stores in-frame clones only, minus some. Altogether approximately 100,000 clones are present, 60% to 75% being singletons, with the ten largest covering 2.5% to 3%. Sequencing was done on a sample of PBMCs. The receptors come from a male donor in good health and CMV-seropositive. Each CDR3 is given with its conserved first and last residue. D genes are given only for firm matches. For some rows the clone size is stated as once, few or many, or as a class when expanded; others skip it.

-,16,-,TRBV15,TRBJ2-7,CATSRGVQVSSYEQYF,TGTGCCACCAGCAGAGGGGTACAGGTCTCCTCCTACGAGCAGTACTTC
-,14,-,TRBV9,TRBJ1-2,CASSAPGGSYGYTF,TGTGCCAGCAGCGCACCTGGGGGGAGCTATGGCTACACCTTC
-,13,TRBD1,TRBV19,TRBJ1-5,CATSDRAYQPQHF,TGTGCCACTTCAGACAGGGCTTACCAGCCCCAGCATTTT
-,18,-,TRBV7-9,TRBJ2-2,CASSRGITGTANTGELFF,TGTGCCAGCAGCCGGGGGATCACCGGGACAGCGAACACCGGGGAGCTGTTTTTT
few,17,TRBD1,TRBV18,TRBJ1-1,CASSPMVQTGGIAEAFF,TGTGCCAGCTCACCAATGGTTCAAACAGGGGGGATTGCTGAAGCTTTCTTT
-,15,TRBD2,TRBV6-1,TRBJ2-1,CASSEAGLVSGEQFF,TGTGCCAGCAGTGAAGCGGGACTAGTTTCCGGTGAGCAGTTCTTC
-,14,-,TRBV7-8,TRBJ1-1,CASSLVSGNTEAFF,TGTGCCAGCAGCTTAGTATCAGGGAACACTGAAGCTTTCTTT
-,18,TRBD1,TRBV4-1,TRBJ2-2,CASSQGFWTGGYTGELFF,TGCGCCAGCAGCCAAGGCTTCTGGACAGGGGGTTACACCGGGGAGCTGTTTTTT
-,16,-,TRBV2,TRBJ2-6,CASHLLRGAGANVLTF,TGTGCCAGCCACCTCCTACGGGGTGCTGGGGCCAACGTCCTGACTTTC
-,16,TRBD1,TRBV18,TRBJ2-7,CASSSKTGNSLYEQYF,TGTGCCAGCTCATCAAAGACAGGGAACTCCCTCTACGAGCAGTACTTC
-,15,-,TRBV4-2,TRBJ1-1,CASSQLPSSGTEAFF,TGTGCCAGCAGCCAATTACCGTCGTCGGGCACTGAAGCTTTCTTT
-,14,TRBD1,TRBV18,TRBJ1-1,CASSLNRGDTEAFF,TGTGCCAGCTCACTGAACAGGGGAGATACTGAAGCTTTCTTT
-,13,-,TRBV28,TRBJ1-1,CASSLRRGTEAFF,TGTGCCAGCAGTTTAAGGAGAGGGACTGAAGCTTTCTTT
-,14,TRBD1,TRBV29-1,TRBJ1-6,CSVQGDSYNSPLHF,TGCAGCGTGCAGGGGGACTCCTATAATTCACCCCTCCACTTT